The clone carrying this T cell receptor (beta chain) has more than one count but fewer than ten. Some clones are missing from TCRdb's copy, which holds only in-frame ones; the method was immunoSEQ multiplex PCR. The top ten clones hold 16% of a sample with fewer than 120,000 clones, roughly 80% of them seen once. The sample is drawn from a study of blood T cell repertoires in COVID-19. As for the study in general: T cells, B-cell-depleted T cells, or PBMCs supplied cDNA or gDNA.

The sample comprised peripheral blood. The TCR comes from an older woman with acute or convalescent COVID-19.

The CDR3 region is CASSLPGDEAFF. The CDR3 DNA is TGTGCCAGCAGTTTACCCGGGGATGAAGCTTTCTTT. The genes are TRBV28 and TRBJ1-1; D is uncertain. The length of the CDR3 is 12 residues. V lost 2 bases and J 7 bases, leaving 8 bases between the germline ends. Germline loops: CDR1 MDHEN, CDR2 SYDVKM.